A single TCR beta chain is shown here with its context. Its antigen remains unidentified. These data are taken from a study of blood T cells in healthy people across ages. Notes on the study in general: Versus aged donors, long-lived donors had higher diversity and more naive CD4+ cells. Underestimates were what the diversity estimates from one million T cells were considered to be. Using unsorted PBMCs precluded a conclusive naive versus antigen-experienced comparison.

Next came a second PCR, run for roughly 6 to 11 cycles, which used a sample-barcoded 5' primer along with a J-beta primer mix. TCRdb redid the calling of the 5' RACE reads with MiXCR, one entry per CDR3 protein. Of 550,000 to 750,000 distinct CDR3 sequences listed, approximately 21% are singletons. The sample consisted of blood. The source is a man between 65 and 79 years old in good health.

In nucleotides, the CDR3 is TGTGCCAGCGGGAGCGGCAGTAATAATTCACCCCTCCACTTT. Its translation: CASGSGSNNSPLHF. The gene calls are TRBV27 and TRBJ1-6; no clear D. The V end lost 8 bases, the J end lost 5 bases, and 13 bases lay between the germline ends. The CDR3 loop spans 14 amino acids. Germline CDR1 and CDR2: MNHEY and SMNVEV (reference sequence).